Listed below are T cell receptor beta chains from one sample, sequenced in a study of CD8 T cells in ankylosing spondylitis. Each CDR3 protein gets one entry after TCRdb re-called the 5' RACE reads with MiXCR. The repertoire holds around 320,000 distinct CDR3 sequences, with around 21% as singletons. The sample taken for sequencing was blood, either unsorted or a sorted T cell fraction (not recorded which). Every receptor here comes from a female donor with ankylosing spondylitis or in good health (not recorded which). CDR3s include the opening cysteine and the closing phenylalanine or tryptophan. D genes are given only for firm matches. Not every row has a clone size; where given, it reads once, few, many or a size class.

>TRBJ2-7|NA|TRBV4-3|NA
CASSPHRVSGINEQYF
TGCGCCAGCAGTCCACATCGGGTCTCGGGGATCAACGAGCAGTACTTC
>TRBJ1-2|few|TRBV14|NA
CASSFDIRYGYTF
TGTGCCAGCAGCTTTGACATCCGCTATGGCTACACCTTC
>TRBJ2-3|few|TRBV7-2|TRBD2
CASSEPSGRSDTQYF
TGTGCCAGCAGCGAACCTAGCGGGAGGAGCGATACGCAGTATTTT
>TRBJ2-7|NA|TRBV7-9|NA
CASSLGAGPLNYEQYF
TGTGCCAGCAGCTTAGGGGCCGGGCCGTTGAACTACGAGCAGTACTTC
>TRBJ2-3|NA|TRBV10-3|NA
CAISDPGRDTQYF
TGTGCCATCAGTGATCCAGGGAGGGATACGCAGTATTTT
>TRBJ1-1|many|TRBV29-1|TRBD1
CSVVVRGLNTEAFF
TGCAGCGTTGTGGTCAGGGGGTTGAACACTGAAGCTTTCTTT
>TRBJ2-5|few|TRBV5-1|NA
CASSLGGMETQYF
TGCGCCAGCAGCTTAGGGGGAATGGAGACCCAGTACTTC
>TRBJ2-1|few|TRBV6-5|TRBD2
CASSSPGLAGGHNEQFF
TGTGCCAGCAGTTCACCGGGACTAGCGGGAGGGCACAATGAGCAGTTCTTC
>TRBJ2-2|NA|TRBV5-1|TRBD1
CASSARQGASAGELFF
TGCGCCAGCAGCGCACGACAGGGGGCGTCAGCCGGGGAGCTGTTTTTT
>TRBJ2-1|few|TRBV10-3|TRBD2
CATLAGGHNEQFF
TGTGCCACCCTAGCGGGAGGCCACAATGAGCAGTTCTTC
>TRBJ1-2|many|TRBV5-1|NA
CASRSGTYGYTF
TGCGCCAGCAGGTCGGGGACCTATGGCTACACCTTC
>TRBJ2-1|many|TRBV10-3|TRBD2
CAIRSGINEQFF
TGTGCCATCAGAAGCGGGATCAATGAGCAGTTCTTC
>TRBJ2-2|NA|TRBV10-1|TRBD2
CASSGTSGRGELFF
TGCGCCAGCAGTGGGACTAGCGGGAGAGGGGAGCTGTTTTTT
>TRBJ2-5|medium-sized|TRBV29-1|NA
CSVSPRGRETQYF
TGCAGCGTTTCTCCCAGGGGACGAGAGACCCAGTACTTC
>TRBJ2-5|many|TRBV29-1|TRBD1
CSVEKQGYETQYF
TGCAGCGTTGAAAAACAGGGGTACGAGACCCAGTACTTC
>TRBJ1-6|NA|TRBV20-1|TRBD1
CSARQGERDPLHF
TGCAGTGCTAGACAGGGGGAAAGGGATCCCCTCCACTTT
>TRBJ2-2|few|TRBV27|NA
CASRPTRAGELFF
TGTGCCAGCAGACCTACTCGTGCCGGGGAGCTGTTTTTT
>TRBJ2-3|NA|TRBV7-2|NA
CASSTHGGGYTDTQYF
TGTGCCAGCAGCACGCACGGGGGAGGATACACAGATACGCAGTATTTT
>TRBJ1-2|many|TRBV5-1|NA
CASSLFPGEGYTF
TGCGCCAGCAGCTTGTTCCCGGGAGAAGGCTACACCTTC
>TRBJ2-5|many|TRBV10-3|TRBD1
CATNRGSRETQYF
TGTGCCACCAACAGGGGTTCGCGGGAGACCCAGTACTTC
>TRBJ2-5|NA|TRBV12-3/TRBV12-4|NA
CASRYTASETQYF
TGTGCCAGCAGGTATACAGCCTCGGAGACCCAGTACTTC
>TRBJ1-5|few|TRBV6-7|NA
CASPIGHRDQPQHF
TGTGCCAGCCCCATTGGACACAGGGATCAGCCCCAGCATTTT
>TRBJ1-5|few|TRBV20-1|TRBD1
CSARGGQGDLQPQHF
TGCAGTGCTAGAGGGGGACAGGGAGATTTGCAGCCCCAGCATTTT
>TRBJ2-7|few|TRBV15|NA
CATSRDFRWREQYF
TGTGCCACCAGCAGAGACTTCAGGTGGAGGGAGCAGTACTTC
>TRBJ2-2|NA|TRBV10-2|NA
CASNPHGASLTGELFF
TGCGCCAGCAACCCCCACGGGGCTAGCCTCACCGGGGAGCTGTTTTTT
>TRBJ2-1|few|TRBV6-2/TRBV6-3|NA
CASSTQTRGSRWYNEQFF
TGTGCCAGCAGTACCCAAACTCGGGGTTCTCGATGGTACAATGAGCAGTTCTTC
>TRBJ1-2|few|TRBV7-9|NA
CASSFGQGAGYTF
TGTGCCAGCAGCTTCGGGCAGGGAGCGGGCTACACCTTC
>TRBJ1-1|NA|TRBV2|NA
CASSSRTPGSNTEAFF
TGTGCCAGCAGCTCCAGGACACCCGGGTCGAACACTGAAGCTTTCTTT
>TRBJ1-3|NA|TRBV12-3/TRBV12-4|NA
CASRLGRLGGNTIYF
TGTGCCAGCAGGCTTGGACGTCTCGGAGGAAACACCATATATTTT
>TRBJ2-5|few|TRBV18|NA
CASSPGGYQETQYF
TGTGCCAGCTCACCTGGGGGCTATCAAGAGACCCAGTACTTC
>TRBJ2-2|NA|TRBV20-1|NA
CSARRAPTGELFF
TGCAGTGCTCGGAGAGCCCCAACCGGGGAGCTGTTTTTT
>TRBJ2-7|NA|TRBV7-2|TRBD2
CASSLGLARGYEQYF
TGTGCCAGCAGCTTAGGACTAGCGAGGGGCTACGAGCAGTACTTC
>TRBJ2-7|NA|TRBV29-1|NA
CSVNQGGGEQYF
TGCAGCGTAAACCAGGGGGGTGGCGAGCAGTACTTC
>TRBJ2-3|few|TRBV20-1|NA
CSASVQGNPTDTQYF
TGCAGTGCTAGCGTTCAGGGAAATCCCACAGATACGCAGTATTTT
>TRBJ2-6|NA|TRBV19|NA
CASTRRSGSSGANVLTF
TGTGCCAGTACACGGAGATCAGGGAGCTCTGGGGCCAACGTCCTGACTTTC
>TRBJ2-1|many|TRBV5-1|TRBD2
CASSQGLAGGPILYNEQFF
TGCGCCAGCAGCCAGGGACTAGCGGGAGGGCCCATCCTCTACAATGAGCAGTTCTTC
>TRBJ2-3|NA|TRBV28|TRBD2
CASSLSGHLGDTQYF
TGTGCCAGCAGTCTTAGCGGGCACCTGGGGGATACGCAGTATTTT